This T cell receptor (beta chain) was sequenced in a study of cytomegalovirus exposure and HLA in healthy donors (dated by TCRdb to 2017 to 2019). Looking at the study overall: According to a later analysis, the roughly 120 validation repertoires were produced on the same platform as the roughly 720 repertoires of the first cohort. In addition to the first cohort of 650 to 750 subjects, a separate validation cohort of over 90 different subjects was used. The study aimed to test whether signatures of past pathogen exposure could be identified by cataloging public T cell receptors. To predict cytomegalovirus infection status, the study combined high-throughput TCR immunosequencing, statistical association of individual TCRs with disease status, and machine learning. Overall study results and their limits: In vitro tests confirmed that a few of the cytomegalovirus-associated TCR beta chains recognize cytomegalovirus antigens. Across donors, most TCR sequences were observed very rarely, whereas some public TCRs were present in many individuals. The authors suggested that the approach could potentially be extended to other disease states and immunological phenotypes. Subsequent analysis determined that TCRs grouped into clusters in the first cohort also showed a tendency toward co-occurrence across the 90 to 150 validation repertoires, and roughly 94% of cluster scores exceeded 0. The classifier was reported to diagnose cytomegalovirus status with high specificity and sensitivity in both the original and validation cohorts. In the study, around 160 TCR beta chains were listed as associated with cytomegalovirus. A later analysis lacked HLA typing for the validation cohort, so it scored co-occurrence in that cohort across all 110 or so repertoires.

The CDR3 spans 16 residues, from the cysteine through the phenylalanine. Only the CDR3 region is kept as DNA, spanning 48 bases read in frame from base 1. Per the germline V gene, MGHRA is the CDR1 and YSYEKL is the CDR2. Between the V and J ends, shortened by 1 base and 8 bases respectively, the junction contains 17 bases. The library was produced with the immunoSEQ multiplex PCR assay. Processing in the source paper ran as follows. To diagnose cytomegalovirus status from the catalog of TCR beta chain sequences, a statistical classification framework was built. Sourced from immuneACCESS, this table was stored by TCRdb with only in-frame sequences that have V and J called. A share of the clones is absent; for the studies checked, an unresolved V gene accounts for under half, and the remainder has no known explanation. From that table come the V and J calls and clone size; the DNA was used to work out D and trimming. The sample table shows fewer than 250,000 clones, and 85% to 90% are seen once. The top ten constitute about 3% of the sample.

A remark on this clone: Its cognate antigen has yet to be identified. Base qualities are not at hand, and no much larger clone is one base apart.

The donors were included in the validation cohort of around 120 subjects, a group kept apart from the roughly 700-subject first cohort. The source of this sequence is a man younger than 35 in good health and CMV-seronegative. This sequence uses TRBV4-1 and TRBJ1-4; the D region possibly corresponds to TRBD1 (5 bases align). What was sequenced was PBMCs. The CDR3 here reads CASSQGRGGGVEKLFF. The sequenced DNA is TGCGCCAGCAGCCAAGGGAGGGGAGGAGGGGTAGAAAAACTGTTTTTT.